This passage covers 14 T cell receptor beta chains from one sample sequenced in a study of vaccination and CD4 T cells after COVID-19. These receptors' targets are unknown. Sequencing of cultured CD4+ T cell DNA used the Oncomine TCR Beta short-read assay. TCRdb re-derived calls from the PCR reads in MiXCR, one entry per CDR3 protein. The sample has around 10,000 distinct CDR3 sequences, almost 50% seen once. Regarding treatment: roughly 11-day PBMC culture with coronavirus spike peptide pools or control peptides (ViraFEST assay). CD4+ T cells of the unexposed donor were collected before the COVID-19 pandemic (2011-2018). The sample consisted of CD4+ T cells from blood, cultured in vitro. These receptors originate from a human donor in good health.

This clonotype came up a few times. This chain links TRBV15 with TRBJ2-7; possible D gene TRBD2, 6 bases. CDR3 length: 14 amino acids. V was cut by 0 bases and J by 4 bases, with 10 bases left in between. Germline V gene lookup returns CDR1 LNHNV and CDR2 YYDKDF (reference sequence). CDR3 in amino acids: CATSRDAGIYEQYF. The CDR3 DNA is TGTGCCACCAGCAGAGATGCGGGGATATACGAGCAGTACTTC.

The chain recombines TRBV6-2 or TRBV6-3 with TRBJ1-2; 7 bases are a match to TRBD1. Germline CDR1 and CDR2: MNHEY and SVGEGT. J gave up 0 bases and V 6 bases, and 4 bases lay outside the gene matches. The CDR3 has 14 residues. Written as DNA, the CDR3 is TGTGCCAGCAGCCAGACAGGGCCTAACTATGGCTACACCTTC. Protein product: CASSQTGPNYGYTF.

The chain couples TRBV7-2 to TRBJ2-5; no clear D. Germline-derived CDR1 and CDR2 are SGHTA and FQGNSA. This CDR3 region has 12 residues. The V and J ends lost 5 bases and 7 bases respectively, with 11 bases between them. CDR3 coding DNA: TGTGCCAGCAGCCCCCTTCCGGTGACCCAGTACTTC. It yields the protein CASSPLPVTQYF.

This clonotype was detected once. Germline is not matched at one junction end, which may reflect a read error. The V and J genes are TRBV19 and TRBJ2-7, with 9 nucleotides matching TRBD1. This CDR3 has 17 residues. CDR1 LNHDA and CDR2 SQIVND come from the germline V gene (reference sequence). CDR3 residues: CVSSIRSGGQGPYEQYF. In DNA form, the CDR3 reads TGTGTCAGTAGTATAAGGTCAGGGGGACAGGGCCCCTACGAGCAGTACTTC.

The CDR3 loop is CASSQDSSNYGYTF. CDR3 DNA: TGCGCCAGCAGCCAAGACAGCTCTAACTATGGCTACACCTTC. This sequence joins TRBV4-3 and TRBJ1-2, with unresolved D. Trimming left V 0 bases short and J 0 bases short, with 5 bases between. CDR3 length: 14 amino acids. CDR1 is LGHNA, CDR2 YSLEER, per germline.

The V call is TRBV7-9, the J call TRBJ2-1; no clear D gene. V gave up 1 base and J gave up 6 bases, with 16 bases separating them. This CDR3 has 16 amino acids. Looked up from germline, CDR1 is SEHNR and CDR2 is FQNEAQ (reference sequence). CDR3 residues: CASSLGMAQRTNEQFF. CDR3 coding DNA: TGTGCCAGCAGCTTAGGTATGGCACAGAGAACCAATGAGCAGTTCTTC.

The chain has TRBV19 and TRBJ1-1; perhaps TRBD1 as D (5 bases). CDR1 LNHDA and CDR2 SQIVND come from the germline V gene (reference sequence). CDR3 length: 12 amino acids. The ends were cut back, 8 bases at V and 5 bases at J, with 12 bases in the middle. This CDR3 is CASLRWGTEAFF. CDR3 in DNA: TGTGCCAGTTTAAGGTGGGGGACTGAAGCTTTCTTT.

The V call is TRBV5-4, the J call TRBJ1-1, with D possibly being TRBD1 (5 bases). This CDR3 is 13 amino acids long. CDR1 is SGHNT and CDR2 is YYREEE in the germline V gene (reference sequence). Trimming took 3 bases from V and 1 from J, leaving 7 bases between them. The CDR3 is CASSWGPNTEAFF. The DNA of the CDR3 is TGTGCCAGCAGCTGGGGCCCGAACACTGAAGCTTTCTTT. Based on the CDR3 plus reference TRBV5-4 and TRBJ1-1, the full variable domain is ETGVTQSPTHLIKTRGQQVTLRCSSQSGHNTVSWYQQALGQGPQFIFQYYREEENGRGNFPPRFSGLQFPNYSSELNVNALELDDSALYLCASSWGPNTEAFFGQGTRLTVV.

To note about this clonotype: The junction departs from the called germline gene at one end, perhaps through a read error. The chain employs TRBV10-3 and TRBJ2-1; D ambiguous. The CDR3 is made up of 14 amino acids. The germline V gene has CDR1 ENHRY and CDR2 SYGVKD. CDR3 coding DNA: TGTGCCATCAGTGAGTCAGGCTCCAACAATGAGCAGTTCTTC. Its protein product is CAISESGSNNEQFF.

The rearrangement links TRBV12-3 or TRBV12-4 to TRBJ1-3, with D tentatively TRBD1 (5 bases). V lost 6 bases and J 8 bases, leaving 23 bases between the germline ends. The CDR3 is made up of 16 amino acids. CDR3 nucleotide sequence: TGTGCCAGCAGGGGCGTCCGGGACTTGGACGTAGACACCATATATTTT. Translating it yields CASRGVRDLDVDTIYF.

This chain links TRBV20-1 with TRBJ2-7; D perhaps matches TRBD1 (5 bases). The germline V and J ends were trimmed by 6 bases and 3 bases, with 15 bases remaining between them. This CDR3 region has 13 residues. Germline V gives CDR1 DFQATT, CDR2 SNEGSKA (reference sequence). The CDR3 reads CSALTARFYEQYF. The CDR3 DNA reads TGCAGTGCGTTGACAGCCCGATTCTACGAGCAGTACTTC.

J is TRBJ2-3 and V is TRBV20-1, with TRBD2 matching over 9 bases. The CDR3 runs 16 residues. CDR1 and CDR2 from the germline V gene are DFQATT and SNEGSKA (reference sequence). J lost 1 base, V lost 4 bases, and 9 bases had no gene match. Here the CDR3 DNA reads TGCAGTGCTACCAAATGGGCTAGCGGGGGCACAGATACGCAGTATTTT. Encoded protein: CSATKWASGGTDTQYF.

Only one count was recorded for this clonotype. The chain uses TRBV4-2 and TRBJ2-1, with D perhaps TRBD2 (7 bases). The CDR3 totals 16 residues. Trimming took off 0 bases at V and 9 bases at J, with 18 bases between the two ends. CDR1 and CDR2 from the germline V gene are LGHNA and YNFKEQ. The DNA of the CDR3 is TGTGCCAGCAGCCAAGATGGGCAGCGGGACAAACCTGAGCAGTTCTTC. This gives the protein CASSQDGQRDKPEQFF.

The chain recombines TRBV27 with TRBJ1-1; D gene unclear. From germline, CDR1 is MNHEY and CDR2 SMNVEV (reference sequence). V dropped 2 bases and J dropped 0 bases, with 22 bases sitting between them. The CDR3 loop spans 19 amino acids. The CDR3 region has the DNA TGTGCCAGCAGTTTACTACCCCTCCGAGGCAGGCTAGTGAACACTGAAGCTTTCTTT. It specifies CASSLLPLRGRLVNTEAFF.